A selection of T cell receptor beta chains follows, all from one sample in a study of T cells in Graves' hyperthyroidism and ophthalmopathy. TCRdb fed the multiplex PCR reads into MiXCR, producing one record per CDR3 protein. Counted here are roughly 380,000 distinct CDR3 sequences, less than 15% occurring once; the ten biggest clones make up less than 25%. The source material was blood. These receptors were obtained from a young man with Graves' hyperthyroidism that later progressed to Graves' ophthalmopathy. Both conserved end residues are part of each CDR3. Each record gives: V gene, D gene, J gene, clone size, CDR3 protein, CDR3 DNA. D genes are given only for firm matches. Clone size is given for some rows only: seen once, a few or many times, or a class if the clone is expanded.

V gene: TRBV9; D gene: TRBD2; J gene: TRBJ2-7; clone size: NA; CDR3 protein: CASSVDWGSGGSYEQYF; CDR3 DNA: TGTGCCAGCAGCGTAGATTGGGGTAGCGGGGGGTCCTACGAGCAGTACTTC
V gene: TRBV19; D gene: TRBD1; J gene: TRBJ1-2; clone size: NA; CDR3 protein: CASSPRTGDYTF; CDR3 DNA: TGTGCCAGTAGTCCCCGGACAGGGGACTACACCTTC
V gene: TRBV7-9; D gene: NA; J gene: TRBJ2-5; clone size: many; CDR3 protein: CASSRPGHQETQYF; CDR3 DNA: TGTGCCAGCAGCCGGCCGGGGCACCAAGAGACCCAGTACTTC
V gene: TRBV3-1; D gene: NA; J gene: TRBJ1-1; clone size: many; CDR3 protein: CASSHRGDWTEAFF; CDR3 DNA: TGTGCCAGCAGCCACAGGGGAGATTGGACTGAAGCTTTCTTT
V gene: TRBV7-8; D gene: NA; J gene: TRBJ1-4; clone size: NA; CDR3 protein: CASSSHRTTNEKLFF; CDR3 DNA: TGTGCCAGCAGCAGCCACAGGACAACTAATGAAAAACTGTTTTTT
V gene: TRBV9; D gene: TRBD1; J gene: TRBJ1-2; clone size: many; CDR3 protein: CASSFRFQGAEGYTF; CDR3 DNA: TGTGCCAGCAGCTTTCGGTTCCAGGGGGCTGAGGGCTACACCTTC
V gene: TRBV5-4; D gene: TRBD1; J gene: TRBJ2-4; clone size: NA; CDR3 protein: CASSLWQGANIQYF; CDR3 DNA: TGTGCCAGCAGCTTGTGGCAGGGGGCGAACATTCAGTACTTC
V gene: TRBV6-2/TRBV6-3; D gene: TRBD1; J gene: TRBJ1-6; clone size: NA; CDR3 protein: CASSTGTGDSPLHF; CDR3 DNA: TGTGCCAGCAGTACCGGGACAGGGGACTCACCCCTCCACTTT
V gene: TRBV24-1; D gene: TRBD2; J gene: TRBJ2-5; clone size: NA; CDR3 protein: CATSGTSGGQETQYF; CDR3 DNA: TGTGCCACCAGTGGGACTAGCGGGGGACAAGAGACCCAGTACTTC
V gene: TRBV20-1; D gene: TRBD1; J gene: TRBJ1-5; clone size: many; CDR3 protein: CSATGTANQPQHF; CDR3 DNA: TGCAGTGCGACCGGGACAGCCAATCAGCCCCAGCATTTT
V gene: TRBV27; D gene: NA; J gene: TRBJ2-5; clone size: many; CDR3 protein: CASSFVGQETQYF; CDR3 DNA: TGTGCCAGCAGTTTTGTGGGACAAGAGACCCAGTACTTC
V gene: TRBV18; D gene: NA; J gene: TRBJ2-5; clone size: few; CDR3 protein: CASSPRRDSQETQYF; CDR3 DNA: TGTGCCAGCTCCCCCCGGCGGGACTCACAAGAGACCCAGTACTTC
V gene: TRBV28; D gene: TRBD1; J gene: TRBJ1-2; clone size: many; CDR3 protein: CASSLSGQGRNYGYTF; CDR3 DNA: TGTGCCAGCAGTTTAAGCGGACAGGGCCGAAACTATGGCTACACCTTC
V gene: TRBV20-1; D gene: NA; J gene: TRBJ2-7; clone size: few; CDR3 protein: CSGRSKYYEQYF; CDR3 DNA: TGCAGTGGGCGGAGTAAATACTACGAGCAGTACTTC
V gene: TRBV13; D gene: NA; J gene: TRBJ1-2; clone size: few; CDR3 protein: CASSSSPQGYDGYTF; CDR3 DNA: TGTGCCAGCAGCTCTTCCCCACAGGGTTACGATGGCTACACCTTC
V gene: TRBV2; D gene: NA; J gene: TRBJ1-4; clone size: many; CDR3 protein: CASSETYVESSEKLFF; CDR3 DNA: TGTGCCAGCAGTGAAACTTACGTGGAGTCAAGTGAAAAACTGTTTTTT
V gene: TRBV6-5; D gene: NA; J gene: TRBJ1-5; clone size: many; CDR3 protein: CASSYTHSNQPQHF; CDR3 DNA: TGTGCCAGCAGTTACACACATAGCAATCAGCCCCAGCATTTT
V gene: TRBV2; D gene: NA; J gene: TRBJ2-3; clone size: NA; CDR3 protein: CASSGAGPTQYF; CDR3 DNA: TGTGCCAGCAGTGGGGCAGGACCTACGCAGTATTTT
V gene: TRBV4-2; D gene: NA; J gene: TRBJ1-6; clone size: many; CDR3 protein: CASSQDLERPLHF; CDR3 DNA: TGTGCCAGCAGCCAAGATCTAGAGCGACCCCTCCACTTT
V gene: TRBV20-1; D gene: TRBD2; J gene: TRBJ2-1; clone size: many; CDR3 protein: CSARGSRGAGNEQFF; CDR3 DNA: TGCAGTGCTAGGGGCTCGCGGGGGGCAGGGAATGAGCAGTTCTTC
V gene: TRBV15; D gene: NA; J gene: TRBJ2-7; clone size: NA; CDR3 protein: CATSMEGFNEQYF; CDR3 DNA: TGTGCCACCAGCATGGAGGGATTTAACGAGCAGTACTTC
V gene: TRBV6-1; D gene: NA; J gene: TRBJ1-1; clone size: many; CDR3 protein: CASRKTEMNTEAFF; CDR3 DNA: TGTGCCAGCAGAAAGACAGAAATGAACACTGAAGCTTTCTTT
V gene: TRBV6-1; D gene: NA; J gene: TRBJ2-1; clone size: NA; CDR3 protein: CASSDGHPSYNEQFF; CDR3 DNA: TGTGCCAGCAGCGACGGTCACCCCTCCTACAATGAGCAGTTCTTC
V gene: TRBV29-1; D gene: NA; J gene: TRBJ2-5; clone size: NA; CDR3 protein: CSVRDGQETQYF; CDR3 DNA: TGCAGCGTCCGGGACGGACAAGAGACCCAGTACTTC
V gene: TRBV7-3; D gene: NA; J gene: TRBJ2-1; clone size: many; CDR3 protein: CASSSGFYNEQFF; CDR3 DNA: TGTGCCAGCAGCTCAGGATTTTACAATGAGCAGTTCTTC
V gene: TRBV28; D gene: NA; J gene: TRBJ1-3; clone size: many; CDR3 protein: CASSLTGGAASGNTIYF; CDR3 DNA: TGTGCCAGCAGTTTAACGGGTGGGGCGGCCTCTGGAAACACCATATATTTT
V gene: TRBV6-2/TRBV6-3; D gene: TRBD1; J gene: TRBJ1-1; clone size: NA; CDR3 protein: CASRATGAGTEAFF; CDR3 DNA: TGTGCCAGCAGGGCGACAGGGGCCGGCACTGAAGCTTTCTTT
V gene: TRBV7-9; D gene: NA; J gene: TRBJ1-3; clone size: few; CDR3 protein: CATSHGGNTIYF; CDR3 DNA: TGTGCCACCAGTCACGGGGGAAACACCATATATTTT
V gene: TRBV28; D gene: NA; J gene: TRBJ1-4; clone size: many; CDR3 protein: CASSSTRVPQTNEKLFF; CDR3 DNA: TGTGCCAGCAGTTCTACCAGGGTACCCCAAACTAATGAAAAACTGTTTTTT
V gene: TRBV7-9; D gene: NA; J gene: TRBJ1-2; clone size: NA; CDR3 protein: CASSLVSRQSGGYTF; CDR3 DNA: TGTGCCAGCAGCTTAGTGTCGCGGCAGTCGGGCGGCTACACCTTC
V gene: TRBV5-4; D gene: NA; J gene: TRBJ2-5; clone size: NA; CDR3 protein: CASSLAGFLETQYF; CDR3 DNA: TGTGCCAGCAGCTTGGCAGGGTTCCTAGAGACCCAGTACTTC
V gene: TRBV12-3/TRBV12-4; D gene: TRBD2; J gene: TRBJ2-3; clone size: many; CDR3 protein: CASSTGLAVGADTQYF; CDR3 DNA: TGTGCCAGCAGCACGGGACTAGCAGTTGGAGCAGATACGCAGTATTTT
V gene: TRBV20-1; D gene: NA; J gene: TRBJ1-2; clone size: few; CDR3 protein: CSARPQSNYGYTF; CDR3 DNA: TGCAGTGCTAGGCCCCAGAGTAACTATGGCTACACCTTC
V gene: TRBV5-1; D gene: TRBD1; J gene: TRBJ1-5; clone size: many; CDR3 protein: CASSLSTGGTQPQHF; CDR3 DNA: TGCGCCAGCAGCTTGTCTACAGGGGGGACTCAGCCCCAGCATTTT
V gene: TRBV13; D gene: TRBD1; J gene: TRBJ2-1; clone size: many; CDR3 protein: CASSEYGTATYNEQFF; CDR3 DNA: TGTGCCAGCAGCGAATACGGGACAGCCACCTACAATGAGCAGTTCTTC
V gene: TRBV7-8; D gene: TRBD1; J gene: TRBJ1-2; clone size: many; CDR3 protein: CASSFEQGNRNYGYTF; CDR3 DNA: TGTGCCAGCAGCTTCGAACAGGGGAATAGAAACTATGGCTACACCTTC